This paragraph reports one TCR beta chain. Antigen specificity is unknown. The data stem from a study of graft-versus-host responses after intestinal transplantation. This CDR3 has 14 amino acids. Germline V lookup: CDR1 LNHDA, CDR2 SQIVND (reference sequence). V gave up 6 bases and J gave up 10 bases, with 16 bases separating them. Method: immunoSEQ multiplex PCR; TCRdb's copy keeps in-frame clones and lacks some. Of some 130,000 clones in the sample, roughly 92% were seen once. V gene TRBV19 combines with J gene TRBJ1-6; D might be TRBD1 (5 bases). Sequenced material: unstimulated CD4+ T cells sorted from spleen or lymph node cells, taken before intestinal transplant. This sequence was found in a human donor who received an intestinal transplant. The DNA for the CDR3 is TGTGCCAGTAGCGCCGGGACGGTAGGCTCACCCCTCCACTTT. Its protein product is CASSAGTVGSPLHF.